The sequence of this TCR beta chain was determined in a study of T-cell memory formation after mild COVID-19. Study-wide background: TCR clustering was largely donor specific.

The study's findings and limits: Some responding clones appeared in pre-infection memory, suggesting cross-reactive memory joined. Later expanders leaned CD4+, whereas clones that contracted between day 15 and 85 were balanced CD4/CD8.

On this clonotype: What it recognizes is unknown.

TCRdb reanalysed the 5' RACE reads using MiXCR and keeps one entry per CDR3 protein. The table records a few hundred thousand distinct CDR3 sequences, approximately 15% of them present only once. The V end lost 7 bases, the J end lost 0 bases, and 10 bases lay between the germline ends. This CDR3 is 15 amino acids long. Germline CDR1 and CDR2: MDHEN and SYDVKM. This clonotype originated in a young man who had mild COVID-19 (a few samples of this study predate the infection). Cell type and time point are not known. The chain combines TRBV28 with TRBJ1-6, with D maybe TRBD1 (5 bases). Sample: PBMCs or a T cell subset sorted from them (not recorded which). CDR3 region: CASNPGDSYNSPLHF. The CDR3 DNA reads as TGTGCCAGCAACCCGGGGGACTCCTATAATTCACCCCTCCACTTT. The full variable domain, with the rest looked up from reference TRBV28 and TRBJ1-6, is DVKVTQSSRYLVKRTGEKVFLECVQDMDHENMFWYRQDPGLGLRLIYFSYDVKMKEKGDIPEGYSVSREKKERFSLILESASTNQTSMYLCASNPGDSYNSPLHFGNGTRLTVT.